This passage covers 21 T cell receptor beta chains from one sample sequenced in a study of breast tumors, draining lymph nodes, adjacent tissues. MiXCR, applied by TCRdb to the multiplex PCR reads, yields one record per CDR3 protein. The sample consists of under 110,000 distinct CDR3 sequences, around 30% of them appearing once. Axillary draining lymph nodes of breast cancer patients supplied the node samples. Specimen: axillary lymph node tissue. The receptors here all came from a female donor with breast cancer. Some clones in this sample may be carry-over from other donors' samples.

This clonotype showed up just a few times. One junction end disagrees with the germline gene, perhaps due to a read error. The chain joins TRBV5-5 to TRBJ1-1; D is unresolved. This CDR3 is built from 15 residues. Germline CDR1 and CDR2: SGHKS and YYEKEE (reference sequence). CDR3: CASSQDALGNTEAFF. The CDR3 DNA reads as TGCGCCAGCAGCCAAGATGCGCTGGGGAACACTGAAGCTTTCTTT.

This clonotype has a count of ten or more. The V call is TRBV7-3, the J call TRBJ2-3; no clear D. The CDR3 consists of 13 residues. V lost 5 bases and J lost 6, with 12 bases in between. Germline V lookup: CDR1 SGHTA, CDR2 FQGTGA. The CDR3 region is CASSLINSDTQYF. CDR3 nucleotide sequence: TGTGCCAGCAGCCTAATAAACTCGGATACGCAGTATTTT.

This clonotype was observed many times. The CDR3 bases are TGTGCCAGTAGTATGAGAGGGGACTATGGCTACACCTTC. This sequence encodes CASSMRGDYGYTF. The chain links TRBV19 to TRBJ1-2; tentative D call: TRBD1 (5 bases). Germline V lookup: CDR1 LNHDA, CDR2 SQIVND (reference sequence). The CDR3 consists of 13 residues. The germline V and J ends were trimmed by 3 bases and 3 bases, with 8 bases remaining between them.

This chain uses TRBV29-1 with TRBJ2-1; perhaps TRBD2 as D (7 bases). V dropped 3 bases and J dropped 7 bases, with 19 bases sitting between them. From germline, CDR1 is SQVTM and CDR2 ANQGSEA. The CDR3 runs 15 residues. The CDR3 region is CSVDTRGGGTNEQFF. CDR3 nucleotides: TGCAGCGTTGATACGCGAGGGGGGGGGACGAATGAGCAGTTCTTC.

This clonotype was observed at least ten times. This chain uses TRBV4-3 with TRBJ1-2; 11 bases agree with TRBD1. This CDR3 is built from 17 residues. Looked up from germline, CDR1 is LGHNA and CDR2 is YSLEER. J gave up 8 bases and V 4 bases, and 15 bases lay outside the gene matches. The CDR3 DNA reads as TGCGCCAGCAGCCGTCAAAGGGGACAGGGGGGGAATGTGGGCTACACCTTC. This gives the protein CASSRQRGQGGNVGYTF.

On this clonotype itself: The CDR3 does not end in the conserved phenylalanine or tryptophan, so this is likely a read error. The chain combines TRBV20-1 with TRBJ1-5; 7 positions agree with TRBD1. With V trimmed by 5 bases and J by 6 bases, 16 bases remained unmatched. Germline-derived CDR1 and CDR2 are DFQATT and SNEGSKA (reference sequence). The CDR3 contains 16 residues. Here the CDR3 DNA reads TGCAGTGCTCTCCGGGACAGTCCGTCGAAAAGTCAGCCCCAGCATCTT. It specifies CSALRDSPSKSQPQHL.

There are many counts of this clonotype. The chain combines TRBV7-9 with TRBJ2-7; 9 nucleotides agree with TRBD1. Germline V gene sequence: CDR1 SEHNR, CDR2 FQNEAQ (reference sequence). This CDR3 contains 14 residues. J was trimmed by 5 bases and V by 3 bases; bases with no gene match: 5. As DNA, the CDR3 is TGTGCCAGCAGCTTTTCGGGACAGGGAAACGAGCAGTACTTC. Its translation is CASSFSGQGNEQYF.

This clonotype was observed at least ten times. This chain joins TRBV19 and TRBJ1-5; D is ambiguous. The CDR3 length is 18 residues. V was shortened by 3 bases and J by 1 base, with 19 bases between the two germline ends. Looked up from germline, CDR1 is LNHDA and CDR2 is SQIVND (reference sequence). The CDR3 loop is CASSMGLPRGGSNQPQHF. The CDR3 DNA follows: TGTGCCAGTAGTATGGGGTTACCCCGGGGAGGGAGCAATCAGCCCCAGCATTTT.

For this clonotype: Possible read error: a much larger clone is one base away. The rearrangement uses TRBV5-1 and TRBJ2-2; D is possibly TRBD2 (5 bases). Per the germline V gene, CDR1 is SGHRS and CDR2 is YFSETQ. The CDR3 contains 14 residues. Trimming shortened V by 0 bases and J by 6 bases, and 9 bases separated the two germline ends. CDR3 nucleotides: TGCGCCAGCAGCTTGGGGAGGCGCGCCGGGGAGCTGTTTTTT. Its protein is CASSLGRRAGELFF.

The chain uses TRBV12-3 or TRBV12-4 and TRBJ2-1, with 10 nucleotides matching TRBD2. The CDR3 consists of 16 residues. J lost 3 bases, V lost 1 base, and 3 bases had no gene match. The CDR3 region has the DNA TGTGCCAGCAGTTTAGGGCTAGCGGGGGACTACAATGAGCAGTTCTTC. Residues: CASSLGLAGDYNEQFF.

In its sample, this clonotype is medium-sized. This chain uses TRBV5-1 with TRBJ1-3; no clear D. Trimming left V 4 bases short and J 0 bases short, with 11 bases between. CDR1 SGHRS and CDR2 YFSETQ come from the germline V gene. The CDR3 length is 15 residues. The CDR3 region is CASSRRWSSGNTIYF. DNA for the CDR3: TGCGCCAGCAGCCGTCGATGGAGCTCTGGAAACACCATATATTTT. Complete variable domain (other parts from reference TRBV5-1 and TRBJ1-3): KAGVTQTPRYLIKTRGQQVTLSCSPISGHRSVSWYQQTPGQGLQFLFEYFSETQRNKGNFPGRFSGRQFSNSRSEMNVSTLELGDSALYLCASSRRWSSGNTIYFGEGSWLTVV.

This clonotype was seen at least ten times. CDR3 nucleotide sequence: TGTGCCAGCAGTCACGGCGGGATTATACAAGAGACCCAGTACTTC. It codes for CASSHGGIIQETQYF. The chain employs TRBV6-6 and TRBJ2-5; D possibly corresponds to TRBD2 (6 bases). CDR3 length: 15 residues. Trimming left V 5 bases short and J 2 bases short, with 15 bases between. From germline, CDR1 is MNHNY and CDR2 SVGAGI (reference sequence).

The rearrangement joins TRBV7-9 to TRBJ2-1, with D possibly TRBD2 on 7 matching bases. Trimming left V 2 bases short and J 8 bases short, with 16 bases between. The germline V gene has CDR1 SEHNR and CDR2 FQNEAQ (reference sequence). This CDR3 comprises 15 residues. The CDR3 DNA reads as TGTGCCAGCAGCTTAAGGGGTAGGGAGGGGGATGAGCAGTTCTTC. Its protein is CASSLRGREGDEQFF.

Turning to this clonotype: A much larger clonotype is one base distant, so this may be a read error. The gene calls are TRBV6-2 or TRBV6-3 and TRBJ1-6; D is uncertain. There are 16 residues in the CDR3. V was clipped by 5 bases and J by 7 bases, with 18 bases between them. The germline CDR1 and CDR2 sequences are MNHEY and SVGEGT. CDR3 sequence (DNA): TGTGCCAGCAGTCACCCGGAAGGCAGAGGCAATTCACCCCTCCACTTT. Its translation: CASSHPEGRGNSPLHF.

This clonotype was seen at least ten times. The CDR3, as DNA: TGTGCCAGCAGCGTGTGGAGCTCCTACGAGCAGTACTTC. Protein product: CASSVWSSYEQYF. This chain links TRBV6-2 or TRBV6-3 with TRBJ2-7; D call uncertain. CDR1 and CDR2 from the germline V gene are MNHEY and SVGEGT. Trimming removed 6 bases from V and 0 bases from J, with 9 bases in between. This CDR3 has 13 amino acids.

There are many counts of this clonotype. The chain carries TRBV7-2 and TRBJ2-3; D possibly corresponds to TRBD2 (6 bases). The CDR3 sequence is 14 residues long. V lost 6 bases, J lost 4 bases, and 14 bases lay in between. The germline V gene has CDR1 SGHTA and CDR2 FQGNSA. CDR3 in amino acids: CASSSTSSADTQYF. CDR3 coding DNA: TGTGCCAGCAGTTCGACTAGTTCGGCAGATACGCAGTATTTT.

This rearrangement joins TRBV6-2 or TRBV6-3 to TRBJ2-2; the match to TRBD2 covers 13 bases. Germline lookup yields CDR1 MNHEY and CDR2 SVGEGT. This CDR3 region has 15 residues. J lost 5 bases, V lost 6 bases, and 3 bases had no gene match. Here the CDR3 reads CASRLAGGPTGELFF. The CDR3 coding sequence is TGTGCCAGCAGACTAGCGGGGGGGCCTACCGGGGAGCTGTTTTTT.

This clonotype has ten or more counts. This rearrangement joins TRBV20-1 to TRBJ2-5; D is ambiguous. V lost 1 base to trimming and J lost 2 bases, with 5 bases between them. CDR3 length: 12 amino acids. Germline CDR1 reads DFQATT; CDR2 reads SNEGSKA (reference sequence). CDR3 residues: CSARGGQETQYF. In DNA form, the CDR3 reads TGCAGTGCTAGAGGTGGGCAAGAGACCCAGTACTTC.

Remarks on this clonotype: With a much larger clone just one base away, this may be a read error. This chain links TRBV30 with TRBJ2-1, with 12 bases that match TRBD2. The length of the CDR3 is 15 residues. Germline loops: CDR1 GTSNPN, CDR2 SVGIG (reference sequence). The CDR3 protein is CAWTRTSGAYNKQFF. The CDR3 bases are TGTGCCTGGACCCGGACTAGCGGGGCCTACAATAAGCAGTTCTTC.

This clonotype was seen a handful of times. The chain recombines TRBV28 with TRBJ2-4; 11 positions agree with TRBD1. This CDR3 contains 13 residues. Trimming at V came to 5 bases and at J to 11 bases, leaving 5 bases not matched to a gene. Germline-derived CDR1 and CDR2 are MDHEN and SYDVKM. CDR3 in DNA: TGTGCCAGCAGTCGTCCGGGACAGGGGGTTCAGTACTTC. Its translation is CASSRPGQGVQYF.

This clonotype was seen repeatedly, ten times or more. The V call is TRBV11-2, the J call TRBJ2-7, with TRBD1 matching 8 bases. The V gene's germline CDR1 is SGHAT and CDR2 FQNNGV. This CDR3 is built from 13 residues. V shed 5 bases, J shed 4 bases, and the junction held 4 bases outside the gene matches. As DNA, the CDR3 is TGTGCCAGCAGCAGGACAGGGATTTACGAGCAGTACTTC. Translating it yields CASSRTGIYEQYF.